This T cell receptor (beta chain) derives from a study of blood T cells in healthy people across ages. Staff drew about 10 milliliters of peripheral blood from each donor. At least 5 micrograms of total RNA were extracted per sample. Combining a sample-barcoded 5' primer with a J-beta primer mix, a second PCR ran for about 6 to 12 cycles. Every sample gave at least 3 million paired-end reads containing CDR3. TCRdb re-analysed the 5' RACE reads in MiXCR, keeping a single row per CDR3 protein. The top ten hold around 25% of the sample, which has about 600,000 distinct CDR3 sequences, less than 60% seen once. Germline V gene data show CDR1 as SGHRS and CDR2 as YFSETQ. CDR3 length: 13 amino acids.

Sequencing was done on a sample of blood. This receptor was taken from a man older than 75 in good health. The rearrangement joins TRBV5-1 to TRBJ2-4; D gene uncertain. Near its end, the DNA agrees better with TRBJ2-7, so the J call may be wrong. CDR3 nucleotides: TGCGCCAGCAGCCTTAATACTTTCTACGAGCAGTACTTC. This sequence encodes CASSLNTFYEQYF.